This T cell receptor beta chain was observed in a study of PD-1 blockade in mismatch repair-deficient tumors. TCR sequencing covered a few patients who responded to pembrolizumab. This clone was observed once. Antigen specificity is unknown. The method was immunoSEQ multiplex PCR; TCRdb's version includes in-frame clones alone and lacks a portion of them. There are more than 90,000 clones in the sample; roughly 80% occur only once, and 4% to 6% lies in the top ten. Study findings and constraints: Tumor-resident clones, often absent from pretreatment blood, expanded after pembrolizumab and then contracted.

The CDR3 runs to 15 residues. In germline, CDR1 is SGHTA, CDR2 FQGNSA. The starting material was peripheral blood, obtained just over 59 weeks after starting pembrolizumab. This chain joins TRBV7-2 and TRBJ2-5; 7 positions agree with TRBD1. The J call may be faulty, since TRBJ2-7 better matches the DNA end. The receptor comes from an adult with mismatch repair-deficient cancer. The CDR3 DNA sequence: TGTGCCAGCAGTCCCAGGGGGTCAAGCTCCTACGAGCAGTACTTC. As protein: CASSPRGSSSYEQYF.